These 25 T cell receptor beta chains came from one sample sequenced in a study of cytomegalovirus exposure and HLA in healthy donors. The assay was immunoSEQ multiplex PCR, and TCRdb's table has in-frame clones only and misses some. Of fewer than 95,000 clones in the sample, less than 90% were seen once. Sequencing input: PBMCs. These TCRs come from a woman between 18 and 29 years old in good health and CMV-seropositive.

The rearrangement joins TRBV6-1 to TRBJ1-5; tentatively, D is TRBD1 (6 bases). The CDR3 covers 15 residues. V lost 7 bases and J lost 7, with 20 bases in between. Germline CDR1 reads MNHNS; CDR2 reads SASEGT. CDR3: CASTLLGGRGQPQHF. The CDR3 DNA is TGTGCCAGCACCCTACTCGGGGGGCGGGGGCAGCCCCAGCATTTT.

The rearrangement joins TRBV10-3 to TRBJ1-6; D may be TRBD1 (6 bases). This CDR3 region has 13 residues. V dropped 6 bases and J dropped 7 bases, with 10 bases sitting between them. Germline V lookup: CDR1 ENHRY, CDR2 SYGVKD. The CDR3 loop reads CAIRGATNSPLHF. The DNA for the CDR3 is TGTGCCATCAGGGGGGCAACGAATTCACCCCTCCACTTT.

V gene TRBV15 combines with J gene TRBJ2-1; weak D call: TRBD2 (5 bases). V was trimmed by 3 bases and J by 3 bases, leaving 9 bases between them. This CDR3 region has 14 residues. The germline gives CDR1 LNHNV, CDR2 YYDKDF (reference sequence). CDR3 region: CATSRDRGYNEQFF. The CDR3 DNA reads as TGTGCCACCAGCAGGGATCGGGGCTACAATGAGCAGTTCTTC.

The chain is built from TRBV5-1 and TRBJ1-5, with D perhaps matching TRBD1 (5 bases). Trimming pared 0 bases from V and 3 bases from J, leaving 13 bases between. Germline V CDR1 and CDR2: SGHRS, YFSETQ. The CDR3 runs 16 residues. CDR3 loop: CASSLEGQGTNQPQHF. CDR3 DNA: TGCGCCAGCAGCTTGGAGGGGCAGGGTACCAATCAGCCCCAGCATTTT. The whole variable domain, remainder taken from reference TRBV5-1 and TRBJ1-5, is KAGVTQTPRYLIKTRGQQVTLSCSPISGHRSVSWYQQTPGQGLQFLFEYFSETQRNKGNFPGRFSGRQFSNSRSEMNVSTLELGDSALYLCASSLEGQGTNQPQHFGDGTRLSIL.

The chain has TRBV4-2 and TRBJ2-1, with TRBD1 matching 7 bases. The CDR3 consists of 13 residues. The junction had 4 bases not matched to a gene; V was cut back by 2 bases and J by 9 bases. Germline CDR1 LGHNA, CDR2 YNFKEQ. The chain's CDR3 is CASSQSRTGEQFF. As DNA, the CDR3 is TGTGCCAGCAGCCAATCTCGGACAGGTGAGCAGTTCTTC.

The table lists this clone with a few counts. CDR3 sequence: CASSMGSDSCSTDTQYF. In nucleotides, the CDR3 is TGTGCCAGCAGCATGGGGTCGGACAGTTGTTCCACAGATACGCAGTATTTT. The genes are TRBV21-1 and TRBJ2-3; the D call of TRBD1 is as the table states it, not checked on the DNA. TRBV21-1 is a known pseudogene. This CDR3 has 17 amino acids.

V is TRBV6-1 and J is TRBJ2-6; D is uncertain. CDR1 and CDR2 (germline): MNHNS, SASEGT. The CDR3 runs to 15 residues. Trimming took 3 bases from V and 0 from J, leaving 6 bases between them. The CDR3 nucleotides read TGTGCCAGCAGTGACGAGAGCTCTGGGGCCAACGTCCTGACTTTC. Protein: CASSDESSGANVLTF.

This clone has a single count. This chain links TRBV7-8 with TRBJ1-6; TRBD1 matches 9 bases. The CDR3 sequence is 16 residues long. J gave up 9 bases and V 5 bases, and 11 bases lay outside the gene matches. CDR1 and CDR2 (germline): SGHVS, FQNEAQ. In nucleotides, the CDR3 is TGTGCCAGCAGCACCGGGACAGGGCTCTTCAGTTCACCCCTCCACTTT. Translating gives CASSTGTGLFSSPLHF. The full variable domain, in which reference TRBV7-8 and TRBJ1-6 provide the parts outside the CDR3, is GAGVSQSPRYKVAKRGQDVALRCDPISGHVSLFWYQQALGQGPEFLTYFQNEAQLDKSGLPSDRFFAERPEGSVSTLKIQRTQQEDSAVYLCASSTGTGLFSSPLHFGNGTRLTVT.

The rearrangement uses TRBV15 and TRBJ1-5; 8 bases line up with TRBD1. Germline CDR1 reads LNHNV; CDR2 reads YYDKDF (reference sequence). The length of the CDR3 is 18 residues. V lost 0 bases and J lost 0; bases outside the gene matches: 7. CDR3: CATSRDFPDRDSNQPQHF. The DNA for the CDR3 is TGTGCCACCAGCAGAGATTTCCCGGACAGGGATAGCAATCAGCCCCAGCATTTT.

This chain connects TRBV28 to TRBJ2-5; 8 nucleotides agree with TRBD1. This CDR3 has 15 amino acids. CDR1 and CDR2 from the germline V gene are MDHEN and SYDVKM. J gave up 5 bases and V 5 bases, and 10 bases lay outside the gene matches. CDR3 sequence reads: CASSLRDRKVETQYF. The CDR3, as DNA: TGTGCCAGCAGTCTAAGGGACAGGAAGGTGGAGACCCAGTACTTC.

This chain connects TRBV6-4 to TRBJ2-3; weak D call: TRBD2 (6 bases). With 7 bases removed from V and 1 base from J, the gap between germline ends came to 12 bases. In germline, CDR1 is MRHNA, CDR2 SNTAGT. The length of the CDR3 is 14 residues. CDR3 bases: TGTGCCAGCATTAACGGGGAGGGCACAGATACGCAGTATTTT. Encoded protein: CASINGEGTDTQYF.

J is TRBJ2-7 and V is TRBV11-3; 12 bases are shared with TRBD2. This CDR3 has 16 amino acids. Germline lookup yields CDR1 SGHNT and CDR2 YENEEA. V lost 5 bases, J lost 6 bases, and 11 bases stayed unmatched. The CDR3 bases are TGTGCCAGCAGCAGGGGGACTAGCGGGCAGCCTTTCGAGCAGTACTTC. This gives the protein CASSRGTSGQPFEQYF.

This CDR3 reads CASSLSRDNKNNEQFF. The DNA for the CDR3 is TGTGCCAGCAGCCTCAGCCGGGACAATAAGAACAATGAGCAGTTCTTC. V is TRBV7-3 and J is TRBJ2-1, with D possibly being TRBD1 (6 bases). This CDR3 spans 16 amino acids. In germline, CDR1 is SGHTA, CDR2 FQGTGA. V was pared by 5 bases and J by 5 bases, with 19 bases between.

This chain joins TRBV7-9 and TRBJ2-5; 11 positions match TRBD2. Germline-derived CDR1 and CDR2 are SEHNR and FQNEAQ (reference sequence). V was pared by 3 bases and J by 5 bases, with 5 bases of the junction left unmatched. The CDR3 length is 15 residues. The CDR3 loop reads CASSFIAGGPETQYF. CDR3 DNA sequence: TGTGCCAGCAGCTTTATAGCGGGGGGGCCGGAGACCCAGTACTTC.

This CDR3 reads CASSLWGQGDGYTF. For the CDR3, the DNA is TGTGCCAGCAGCTTATGGGGACAGGGGGATGGCTACACCTTC. This chain links TRBV7-3 with TRBJ1-2; 11 bases are shared with TRBD1. Germline-derived CDR1 and CDR2 are SGHTA and FQGTGA. This CDR3 has 14 residues. The V segment lost 2 bases and the J segment 6 bases; nucleotides outside the gene matches: 2.

The chain is built from TRBV5-3 and TRBJ1-6; no definite D call. TRBV5-3 is noted as an ORF with a role that remains uncertain. The CDR3 sequence is 13 residues long. Trimming removed 0 bases at V and 10 bases at J, with 8 bases between. CDR3: CARSLELGSPLHF. In nucleotides, the CDR3 is TGTGCCAGAAGCTTGGAGCTAGGATCACCCCTCCACTTT.

J is TRBJ1-3 and V is TRBV6-1; 9 bases align to TRBD1. The V and J ends lost 7 bases and 0 bases, in that order; junction bases with no gene match: 4. CDR3 length: 15 residues. Looked up from germline, CDR1 is MNHNS and CDR2 is SASEGT. The CDR3 region has the DNA TGTGCCAGCAACGACAGGGGGGCCTCTGGAAACACCATATATTTT. Amino acid sequence: CASNDRGASGNTIYF.

The rearrangement joins TRBV28 to TRBJ1-3, with 8 nucleotides matching TRBD1. The V gene's germline CDR1 is MDHEN and CDR2 SYDVKM. The CDR3 has 14 residues. J lost 2 bases, V lost 6 bases, and 3 bases had no gene match. The CDR3 DNA sequence: TGTGCCAGCAGACCGACAGGGGCTGGAAACACCATATATTTT. Translating gives CASRPTGAGNTIYF.

The chain joins TRBV10-1 to TRBJ1-1; 10 bases are shared with TRBD1. CDR1 is WNHNN and CDR2 is SYGVQD in the germline V gene (reference sequence). There are 16 residues in the CDR3. With 5 bases clipped from V and 5 bases from J, the junction kept 11 bases outside the gene matches. The CDR3 here is CASSLNLGQGLTEAFF. CDR3 nucleotides: TGCGCCAGCAGTTTAAATTTGGGACAGGGGTTGACTGAAGCTTTCTTT.

This chain connects TRBV4-3 to TRBJ1-2; a possible D gene is TRBD1 (5 bases). This CDR3 has 15 residues. Germline V gene data show CDR1 as LGHNA and CDR2 as YSLEER. Deletions cut 0 bases from V and 4 bases from J, with 12 bases between. CDR3 DNA: TGCGCCAGCAGCCAAGAGCGGGGGTCCAGCTATGGCTACACCTTC. Its translation is CASSQERGSSYGYTF.

The chain has TRBV28 and TRBJ2-7; 7 bases match TRBD2. V shed 2 bases and J 2 bases; nucleotides not matched to a gene: 6. The germline gives CDR1 MDHEN, CDR2 SYDVKM. The CDR3 contains 15 residues. CDR3 sequence (DNA): TGTGCCAGCAGTTTAGGACGGGGGGATGCCTACGAGCAGTACTTC. Amino acids: CASSLGRGDAYEQYF.

The chain links TRBV13 to TRBJ2-7; the D gene is possibly TRBD2 (5 bases). CDR1 PRHDT and CDR2 FYEKMQ come from the germline V gene (reference sequence). This CDR3 region has 13 residues. V was trimmed by 0 bases and J by 2 bases, leaving 5 bases between them. The chain's CDR3 is CASSLGTTYEQYF. For the CDR3, the DNA is TGTGCCAGCAGCTTAGGGACTACCTACGAGCAGTACTTC.

The gene calls are TRBV18 and TRBJ2-1, with 7 bases that match TRBD1. The CDR3 is made up of 15 amino acids. Unmatched junction bases numbered 6, after V lost 5 bases and J lost 2 bases. Germline CDR1 is KGHSH and CDR2 is LQKENI. CDR3 residues: CASSGPGTAYNEQFF. The CDR3 DNA follows: TGTGCCAGCTCAGGACCCGGGACAGCCTACAATGAGCAGTTCTTC.

The chain recombines TRBV11-2 with TRBJ2-1, with D possibly matching TRBD1 (6 bases). The CDR3 spans 12 residues. Germline V gives CDR1 SGHAT, CDR2 FQNNGV. Trimming took 0 bases from V and 9 from J, leaving 6 bases between them. The CDR3 spells CASSLEGGEQFF. CDR3 sequence (DNA): TGTGCCAGCAGCTTAGAAGGGGGTGAGCAGTTCTTC. Supplemented by reference TRBV11-2 and TRBJ2-1, the full variable domain reads EAGVAQSPRYKIIEKRQSVAFWCNPISGHATLYWYQQILGQGPKLLIQFQNNGVVDDSQLPKDRFSAERLKGVDSTLKIQPAKLEDSAVYLCASSLEGGEQFFGPGTRLTVL.

This chain connects TRBV19 to TRBJ2-2; TRBD1 agrees at 8 bases. The V gene's germline CDR1 is LNHDA and CDR2 SQIVND (reference sequence). The CDR3 sequence is 15 residues long. V gave up 7 bases and J gave up 0 bases; unmatched junction bases: 4. CDR3 amino acids: CASTLTGANTGELFF. CDR3 in DNA: TGTGCCAGTACCCTGACAGGGGCGAACACCGGGGAGCTGTTTTTT. Full variable domain (missing parts from reference TRBV19 and TRBJ2-2): DGGITQSPKYLFRKEGQNVTLSCEQNLNHDAMYWYRQDPGQGLRLIYYSQIVNDFQKGDIAEGYSVSREKKESFPLTVTSAQKNPTAFYLCASTLTGANTGELFFGEGSRLTVL.